This T cell receptor beta chain was observed in a study of blood T cell repertoires in COVID-19. The CDR3 loop spans 17 amino acids. The V gene lost 4 bases and the J gene lost 0 bases, with 19 bases spanning the gap. The V gene's germline CDR1 is SGHRS and CDR2 YFSETQ. Profiling relied on immunoSEQ multiplex PCR, and the TCRdb table lists in-frame clones only, not all of them. The profile shows around 250,000 clones, approximately 89% of them singletons. The genes are TRBV5-1 and TRBJ1-1; perhaps TRBD1 as D (6 bases). Sequencing was done on a sample of peripheral blood. This TCR was sampled from a man aged 35 to 55 with active or convalescent COVID-19. The DNA for the CDR3 is TGCGCCAGCAGCCCGACAGGCGTGATGGGAATGAACACTGAAGCTTTCTTT. This gives the protein CASSPTGVMGMNTEAFF.